Listed here are 5 T cell receptor beta chains from one sample, sequenced in a study of T-cell memory formation after mild COVID-19. TCRdb itself ran the 5' RACE reads through MiXCR, one entry per CDR3 protein. The table records a few hundred thousand distinct CDR3 sequences, about 22% of them present only once. Sequencing was carried out using PBMCs or a T cell subset sorted from them (not recorded which). The receptors derive from an adult woman who had mild COVID-19 (a few samples of this study predate the infection). Cell type and time point are not known.

This clonotype appeared a few times. The CDR3 reads CASRLPGRGETQYF. In DNA form, the CDR3 reads TGTGCCTCCCGCCTCCCGGGGCGCGGGGAGACCCAGTACTTC. The genes are TRBV30 and TRBJ2-5; D assignment may be TRBD1 or TRBD2 (5 bases each). CDR1 is GTSNPN and CDR2 is SVGIG in the germline V gene (reference sequence). Trimming removed 7 bases from V and 5 bases from J, with 20 bases in between. The CDR3 consists of 14 residues.

A few counts support this clonotype. V gene TRBV19 combines with J gene TRBJ1-5, with 7 bases identical to TRBD1. V lost 3 bases and J lost 7; bases outside the gene matches: 6. CDR3 size: 14 residues. Germline loops: CDR1 LNHDA, CDR2 SQIVND (reference sequence). CDR3 protein: CASSISQGRQPQHF. DNA of the CDR3: TGTGCCAGTAGTATTTCACAGGGGCGGCAGCCCCAGCATTTT.

The V gene is TRBV11-2, the J gene TRBJ2-1, with 9 bases aligning to TRBD2. The CDR3 extends over 16 amino acids. Germline values: CDR1 SGHAT, CDR2 FQNNGV. Germline trimming cut 4 bases from V and 6 bases from J; bases unmatched to any gene: 10. The CDR3 loop reads CASSSPGLAGSNEQFF. Here the CDR3 DNA reads TGTGCCAGCAGCTCACCGGGTCTAGCGGGGAGCAATGAGCAGTTCTTC.

This clonotype was seen a few times. CDR3 residues: CASSQEGRGGVIEQFF. The CDR3 DNA follows: TGCGCCAGCAGCCAAGAAGGGCGGGGGGGCGTTATTGAGCAGTTCTTC. The gene calls are TRBV4-1 and TRBJ2-1, with 9 bases matching TRBD2. The CDR3 is made up of 16 amino acids. The V gene end was trimmed by 0 bases and the J gene end by 9 bases; junction bases not matched to a gene: 9. The germline CDR1 and CDR2 sequences are MGHRA and YSYEKL.

Ten or more counts support this clonotype. J is TRBJ2-2 and V is TRBV24-1, with 7 bases identical to TRBD2. CDR1 KGHDR and CDR2 SFDVKD come from the germline V gene. This CDR3 region has 13 residues. After removal of 8 bases from V and 4 bases from J, the junction contained 3 bases not matched to a gene. CDR3 residues: CATMTGGTGELFF. In nucleotides, the CDR3 is TGTGCCACCATGACGGGGGGCACCGGGGAGCTGTTTTTT.